Below, 2 T cell receptor beta chains from the same sample are listed, as sequenced in a study of blood T cell repertoires in COVID-19. Some clones are missing from TCRdb's copy, which holds only in-frame ones; the method was immunoSEQ multiplex PCR. The repertoire holds roughly 46,000 clones, with 84% as singletons. The sample consisted of peripheral blood. These receptors were taken from a man aged 55 to 70 with acute or convalescent COVID-19.

The gene calls are TRBV11-2 and TRBJ1-6, with TRBD1 matching over 9 bases. The trim removed 5 bases at V and 7 bases at J, leaving 9 bases unmatched. The germline V gene encodes CDR1 SGHAT and CDR2 FQNNGV. The CDR3 runs to 16 residues. The chain's CDR3 is CASSLYRGRENSPLHF. CDR3 in DNA: TGTGCCAGCAGCCTATACAGGGGGCGGGAAAATTCACCCCTCCACTTT.

V is TRBV4-3 and J is TRBJ1-2, with D possibly TRBD1 on 6 matching bases. CDR1 is LGHNA, CDR2 YSLEER, per germline. This CDR3 comprises 15 residues. V gave up 0 bases and J gave up 8 bases, with 16 bases separating them. The CDR3 nucleotides read TGCGCCAGCAGCCAAGAAGAGGGGGGGATAGTGGGCTACACCTTC. The encoded protein is CASSQEEGGIVGYTF.